The rows below give T cell receptor beta chains drawn from one sample of a study of CD8 T cells in Susac syndrome. TCRdb reprocessed the immunoSEQ multiplex PCR reads via MiXCR and lists one record per CDR3 protein. The sample contains approximately 160,000 distinct CDR3 sequences, 95% to 96% of which appear only once. Sequences were obtained from CD4+ T cells from PBMCs. The receptors derive from a human donor with Susac syndrome. Each CDR3 is given with its conserved first and last residue. A D gene is named only where the DNA matches it firmly. Size is omitted from some rows. Given values are once, few, many or a class for expanded clones.

cdr3_length,d_call,v_call,j_call,clone_size,cdr3_nt,cdr3_aa
18,-,TRBV7-9,TRBJ2-6,once,TGTGCCAGCAGCTTAGGTGGGGTGATGGCTGCTGGGGCCAACGTCCTGACTTTC,CASSLGGVMAAGANVLTF
13,-,TRBV18,TRBJ1-2,-,TGTGCCAGCTCACCGACGGTGGATGTGGGCTACACCTTC,CASSPTVDVGYTF
16,TRBD2,TRBV6-5,TRBJ2-1,-,TGTGCCAGCAGTTATAGGCTAGCGGGGGGAGGGAATGAGCAGTTCTTC,CASSYRLAGGGNEQFF
15,TRBD2,TRBV6-5,TRBJ2-3,-,TGTGCCAGCAGTCGAACTAGCGGGAGTGTCGATACGCAGTATTTT,CASSRTSGSVDTQYF
17,-,TRBV9,TRBJ2-2,-,TGTGCCAGCAGCCCCCCCGTGGTGACGACGAACACCGGGGAGCTGTTTTTT,CASSPPVVTTNTGELFF
15,-,TRBV7-2,TRBJ2-3,-,TGTGCCAGCAGTCTTCCCCGGGGGAACACAGATACGCAGTATTTT,CASSLPRGNTDTQYF
17,TRBD2,TRBV29-1,TRBJ2-3,-,TGCAGCGTTGAAGATCCGGCTAGCGGGGGTAGCACAGATACGCAGTATTTT,CSVEDPASGGSTDTQYF
10,-,TRBV29-1,TRBJ2-5,-,TGCAGCGTCGTCCCGGGACACGGGCACTTC,CSVVPGHGHF
12,-,TRBV29-1,TRBJ2-5,-,TGCAGCTCAACGGACACTCAAGAGACCCAGTACTTC,CSSTDTQETQYF
16,-,TRBV30,TRBJ2-7,-,TGTGCCTGGAGGGGACCTAACAGGTTCTTACCCTACGAGCAGTACTTC,CAWRGPNRFLPYEQYF
16,TRBD1,TRBV20-1,TRBJ2-5,-,TGCAGTGCTAGCGGAGGGACAGGGGACCCCCAAGAGACCCAGTACTTC,CSASGGTGDPQETQYF
11,-,TRBV20-1,TRBJ1-5,-,TGCAGTGCCGGGGGGGCTCAGCCCCAGCATTTT,CSAGGAQPQHF
12,-,TRBV7-2,TRBJ1-1,-,TGTGCCAGCAGCTTCAGGAACACTGAAGCTTTCTTT,CASSFRNTEAFF
16,-,TRBV5-4,TRBJ2-1,-,TGTGCCAGCAGCTTTACAGGGTTGGGAGGGGGCAATGAGCAGTTCTTC,CASSFTGLGGGNEQFF
13,TRBD1,TRBV24-1,TRBJ2-7,-,TGTGCCACCAGTGACCCGGACAGGGGCGAGCAGTACTTC,CATSDPDRGEQYF
17,-,TRBV7-2,TRBJ1-5,-,TGTGCCAGCAGCTTATACTGGGAGGCATCGAGCAATCAGCCCCAGCATTTT,CASSLYWEASSNQPQHF
13,-,TRBV5-1,TRBJ2-1,-,TGCGCCAGCAGCTTGGGCTTGACCAATGAGCAGTTCTTC,CASSLGLTNEQFF
15,-,TRBV7-9,TRBJ2-5,-,TGTGCCAGCAGCTTAGCGACCGGGAGCAGGGAGACCCAGTACTTC,CASSLATGSRETQYF
12,-,TRBV6-5,TRBJ1-2,-,TGTGCCAGCAGCGGCAGCTCCTATGGCTACACCTTC,CASSGSSYGYTF
13,-,TRBV6-5,TRBJ1-6,-,TGTGCCAGCAGTCGCGGGGCTAATTCACCCCTCCACTTT,CASSRGANSPLHF
15,TRBD2,TRBV11-2,TRBJ2-4,-,TGTGCCAGCAGCTTGACTAGCGGGGGCCGGGACATTCAGTACTTC,CASSLTSGGRDIQYF
17,-,TRBV18,TRBJ2-6,once,TGTGCCAGCTCACCCGAAGGACAGCCGTGGGGGGCCAACGTCCTGACTTTC,CASSPEGQPWGANVLTF